This entry lists 8 T cell receptor beta chains sequenced from one sample in a study of read filtering for tumor transcriptome and immune sequencing. This library used about 400 ng RNA and molecular barcoded adaptors spanning alpha/delta and beta/gamma chains. TCRdb independently ran MiXCR on the reads; one entry per CDR3 protein. The repertoire includes around 65,000 distinct CDR3 sequences, approximately 19% of them detected once, and about an eighth sits in the top ten. Material: a population of CD138-negative cells sorted from bone marrow. These receptors originate from a donor aged 40 or over with multiple myeloma.

This clonotype was observed at least ten times. The J gene is TRBJ2-2, the V gene TRBV12-3 or TRBV12-4, with 11 nucleotides matching TRBD2. This CDR3 spans 16 amino acids. V gave up 7 bases and J gave up 7 bases; unmatched junction bases: 11. The CDR3 loop reads CASIRGLAEIGGELFF. DNA of the CDR3: TGTGCCAGCATTAGGGGACTAGCGGAGATTGGCGGGGAGCTGTTTTTT.

This clonotype has a handful of counts. The chain is built from TRBV20-1 and TRBJ1-1; D gene uncertain. The CDR3 runs to 14 residues. V was shortened by 0 bases and J by 1 base, with 9 bases between the two germline ends. The V gene's germline CDR1 is DFQATT and CDR2 SNEGSKA (reference sequence). CDR3: CSARDSSTNTEAFF. Here the CDR3 DNA reads TGCAGTGCTAGAGACAGTTCTACGAACACTGAAGCTTTCTTT.

This clonotype was found many times. As DNA, the CDR3 is TGCAGTGCTAACTTGGACAGGAACACTGAAGCTTTCTTT. As protein: CSANLDRNTEAFF. The rearrangement links TRBV20-1 to TRBJ1-1, with D maybe TRBD1 (6 bases). The CDR3 is 13 amino acids. V dropped 4 bases and J dropped 1 base, with 10 bases sitting between them. Germline CDR1 DFQATT, CDR2 SNEGSKA (reference sequence).

About this clonotype: It may be a read error: a sequence one base away is much more abundant. This sequence joins TRBV20-1 and TRBJ2-7; D possibly matches TRBD1 or TRBD2 (7 bases each). The CDR3 runs 16 residues. In germline, CDR1 is DFQATT, CDR2 SNEGSKA (reference sequence). Here the CDR3 reads CSVRDSSTGRGYEQYF. CDR3 DNA sequence: TGCAGTGTTAGAGATTCCTCGACAGGGCGGGGGTACGAGCAGTACTTC.

This clonotype has a count of ten or more. This chain joins TRBV4-1 and TRBJ2-1; D remains unclear. The CDR3 has 12 amino acids. CDR1 and CDR2 from the germline V gene are MGHRA and YSYEKL. The V gene lost 0 bases and the J gene lost 9 bases, with 6 bases spanning the gap. The CDR3 DNA is TGCGCCAGCAGCCAAGATGCCCGTGAGCAGTTCTTC. It translates to CASSQDAREQFF.

This clonotype was observed at least ten times. The rearrangement links TRBV12-3 or TRBV12-4 to TRBJ2-1; the D is unclear. The CDR3 consists of 14 residues. V shed 3 bases and J shed 0 bases, with 6 bases lying between them. The CDR3 loop is CASSFQSSYNEQFF. The CDR3 bases are TGTGCCAGCAGTTTCCAGAGCTCCTACAATGAGCAGTTCTTC.

The sample holds a few counts of this clonotype. V and J are TRBV19 and TRBJ2-2, with unresolved D. Deletions cut 7 bases from V and 7 bases from J, with 16 bases between. The CDR3 contains 14 residues. Germline assignment: CDR1 LNHDA and CDR2 SQIVND (reference sequence). The CDR3 is CASKVQANGGELFF. The CDR3 DNA reads as TGTGCCAGTAAGGTCCAGGCTAATGGCGGGGAGCTGTTTTTT.

The CDR3 region is CASSRGQVHEQFF. The CDR3 DNA follows: TGTGCCAGCAGCCGGGGACAGGTCCATGAGCAGTTCTTC. The chain joins TRBV9 to TRBJ2-1, with 8 bases identical to TRBD1. Per the germline V gene, CDR1 is SGDLS and CDR2 is YYNGEE. Trimming took 4 bases from V and 8 from J; bases not matched to a gene: 5. The CDR3 loop spans 13 amino acids.